Presented here are 22 T cell receptor beta chains from one specimen sequenced in a study of blood T cell repertoires in COVID-19 (dated by TCRdb to the early 2020s). Receptor libraries were prepared by the immunoSEQ multiplex PCR assay. TCRdb re-hosts the immuneACCESS table, in-frame sequences only. Its copies lack some clones; in the studies checked, an unresolved V gene accounts for under half of them, and the cause for the rest is not known. Recorded for this sample are under 95,000 clones; around four fifths of them occurred a single time. Of the sample, approximately 31% falls within the top ten clones. Sequenced: peripheral blood. These TCRs come from an elderly woman with active or convalescent COVID-19.

The DNA of the CDR3 is TGTGCCAGCAGTTACTCGGGGACAGGGGCCACTGAAGCTTTCTTT. Translated: CASSYSGTGATEAFF. The chain combines TRBV6-2 or TRBV6-3 with TRBJ1-1; 10 positions agree with TRBD1. This CDR3 has 15 residues. J lost 4 bases, V lost 0 bases, and 2 bases had no gene match. Germline V gives CDR1 MNHEY, CDR2 SVGEGT.

This clone has just a few counts. This chain uses TRBV7-2 with TRBJ2-5; D gene uncertain. CDR3 length: 16 amino acids. V lost 5 bases, J lost 4 bases, and 20 bases lay in between. Germline CDR1 SGHTA, CDR2 FQGNSA. This CDR3 is CASSPQVGPPPETQYF. CDR3 nucleotide sequence: TGTGCCAGCAGCCCCCAGGTGGGCCCACCCCCAGAGACCCAGTACTTC.

This chain uses TRBV7-2 with TRBJ1-6; 8 bases agree with TRBD1. Germline-derived CDR1 and CDR2 are SGHTA and FQGNSA. CDR3 length: 15 amino acids. Losses at the gene ends were 3 bases for V and 6 bases for J; bases not matched to a gene: 4. The CDR3 is CASSLGGTGNSPLHF. In DNA form, the CDR3 reads TGTGCCAGCAGCTTGGGGGGGACAGGTAATTCACCCCTCCACTTT.

V gene TRBV12-3 or TRBV12-4 combines with J gene TRBJ2-5; 7 bases match TRBD1. The CDR3 sequence is 12 residues long. Trimming cost V 3 bases and J 10 bases; bases outside gene matches: 5. This chain's CDR3 is CASSFNRGIQYF. CDR3 bases: TGTGCCAGCAGTTTTAACAGGGGCATCCAGTACTTC.

This clone was seen more than once but under ten times. The chain has TRBV18 and TRBJ1-1; perhaps TRBD1 as D (6 bases). This CDR3 spans 14 amino acids. Germline V gene sequence: CDR1 KGHSH, CDR2 LQKENI. The V and J ends lost 4 bases and 1 base respectively, with 10 bases between them. The CDR3 loop is CASSRATGNTEAFF. In nucleotides, the CDR3 is TGTGCCAGCTCACGGGCGACAGGGAACACTGAAGCTTTCTTT.

The J gene is TRBJ2-1, the V gene TRBV6-5; TRBD2 aligns across 10 bases. CDR3 length: 14 amino acids. Germline V gene data show CDR1 as MNHEY and CDR2 as SVGAGI. V trimming: 6 bases; J trimming: 7 bases; junction bases outside the gene matches: 6. In DNA form, the CDR3 reads TGTGCCAGCAGAACTAGCGGGGAATGGAATGAGCAGTTCTTC. Its translation: CASRTSGEWNEQFF.

The J gene is TRBJ2-7, the V gene TRBV2, with a possible D match to TRBD1 (7 bases). The V end was cut by 7 bases, the J end by 3 bases, with 10 bases between. Per the germline V gene, CDR1 is SNHLY and CDR2 is FYNNEI. CDR3 length: 12 amino acids. The CDR3 sequence is CASIQGGYEQYF. The CDR3 DNA follows: TGTGCCAGCATTCAGGGGGGCTACGAGCAGTACTTC.

Here the CDR3 DNA reads TGTGCCAGCAGCAAAACGACTAGCTTGTCCTACAATGAGCAGTTCTTC. Its protein is CASSKTTSLSYNEQFF. The chain is built from TRBV3-1 (or the pseudogene TRBV3-2) and TRBJ2-1; 7 positions agree with TRBD2. V was pared by 5 bases and J by 1 base, with 8 bases of the junction left unmatched. Germline loops: CDR1 LGHDT, CDR2 YNNKEL (reference sequence). This CDR3 is 16 amino acids long.

The chain joins TRBV7-8 to TRBJ2-4; D gene unclear. The CDR3 extends over 12 amino acids. The V end lost 5 bases, the J end lost 5 bases, and 7 bases lay between the germline ends. Germline V gives CDR1 SGHVS, CDR2 FQNEAQ. The CDR3 region is CASSPTQNIQYF. CDR3 DNA: TGTGCCAGCAGCCCTACTCAAAACATTCAGTACTTC.

The V call is TRBV7-2, the J call TRBJ1-4; D may be TRBD1 (5 bases). CDR3 size: 14 residues. Deletions cut 4 bases from V and 7 bases from J, with 13 bases between. The germline V gene has CDR1 SGHTA and CDR2 FQGNSA. The CDR3 region has the DNA TGTGCCAGCAGCTCCGACAGCTTGGGTGAAAAACTGTTTTTT. Protein sequence: CASSSDSLGEKLFF. Using reference TRBV7-2 and TRBJ1-4 for the parts outside the CDR3, the full variable domain is GAGVSQSPSNKVTEKGKDVELRCDPISGHTALYWYRQSLGQGLEFLIYFQGNSAPDKSGLPSDRFSAERTGGSVSTLTIQRTQQEDSAVYLCASSSDSLGEKLFFGSGTQLSVL.

This clone was detected only a few times. The chain links TRBV19 to TRBJ2-2, with D uncertain. CDR3 length: 13 residues. The germline V and J ends were trimmed by 7 bases and 2 bases, with 8 bases remaining between them. From germline, CDR1 is LNHDA and CDR2 SQIVND (reference sequence). The CDR3 protein is CASKLRNTGELFF. The CDR3 DNA sequence: TGTGCCAGTAAGCTCCGAAACACCGGGGAGCTGTTTTTT. Full variable domain (remainder filled in from reference TRBV19 and TRBJ2-2): DGGITQSPKYLFRKEGQNVTLSCEQNLNHDAMYWYRQDPGQGLRLIYYSQIVNDFQKGDIAEGYSVSREKKESFPLTVTSAQKNPTAFYLCASKLRNTGELFFGEGSRLTVL.

V is TRBV28 and J is TRBJ2-1; the match to TRBD2 covers 11 bases. CDR3 length: 15 amino acids. Trimming at V came to 3 bases and at J to 7 bases, leaving 5 bases not matched to a gene. CDR1 and CDR2 (germline): MDHEN, SYDVKM. The chain's CDR3 is CASSLTSGIRNEQFF. Here the CDR3 DNA reads TGTGCCAGCAGTTTGACTAGCGGGATTAGGAATGAGCAGTTCTTC.

This chain uses TRBV6-1 with TRBJ2-3, with TRBD2 matching 8 bases. In germline, CDR1 is MNHNS, CDR2 SASEGT. The V and J ends lost 3 bases and 6 bases, in that order; junction bases with no gene match: 8. There are 15 residues in the CDR3. This chain's CDR3 is CASSEGLGGWDTQYF. Written as DNA, the CDR3 is TGTGCCAGCAGTGAGGGACTAGGGGGGTGGGATACGCAGTATTTT.

The chain employs TRBV7-9 and TRBJ2-1; possibly TRBD2 for D (6 bases). Trimming left V 3 bases short and J 4 bases short, with 10 bases between. The CDR3 totals 14 residues. Germline V CDR1 and CDR2: SEHNR, FQNEAQ (reference sequence). In DNA form, the CDR3 reads TGTGCCAGCAGCTTCGGGCGGGGATACAATGAGCAGTTCTTC. It codes for CASSFGRGYNEQFF.

This clone occurred once. The CDR3 sequence: CAISGRTGGANTEAFF. CDR3 nucleotides: TGTGCCATCAGTGGCCGGACAGGGGGCGCAAACACTGAAGCTTTCTTT. The chain links TRBV10-3 to TRBJ1-1; TRBD1 aligns across 11 bases. CDR1 and CDR2 from the germline V gene are ENHRY and SYGVKD. V lost 4 bases, J lost 2 bases, and 6 bases stayed unmatched. CDR3 length: 16 amino acids.

The genes are TRBV3-1 (or the pseudogene TRBV3-2) and TRBJ1-1; TRBD1 might be the D (6 bases). Germline loops: CDR1 LGHDT, CDR2 YNNKEL (reference sequence). This CDR3 has 15 residues. V dropped 1 base and J dropped 1 base, with 10 bases sitting between them. CDR3 coding DNA: TGTGCCAGCAGCCAAGTAGGGGGTGGGAACACTGAAGCTTTCTTT. Its protein is CASSQVGGGNTEAFF.

V gene TRBV28 combines with J gene TRBJ2-7; possible D gene TRBD1, 6 bases. CDR3 length equals 13 residues. V gave up 5 bases and J gave up 4 bases, with 12 bases separating them. Germline V gene sequence: CDR1 MDHEN, CDR2 SYDVKM. The CDR3 here is CASSVQGHYEQYF. CDR3 DNA sequence: TGTGCCAGCAGTGTCCAGGGACATTACGAGCAGTACTTC.

The chain uses TRBV28 and TRBJ2-2; 8 positions agree with TRBD2. The CDR3 loop spans 15 amino acids. Germline assignment: CDR1 MDHEN and CDR2 SYDVKM. J gave up 6 bases and V 6 bases, and 9 bases lay outside the gene matches. The CDR3 nucleotides read TGTGCCAGCAGCCCCGGGGGGGCGGTCTCCGGGGAGCTGTTTTTT. The encoded protein is CASSPGGAVSGELFF.

This clone was detected once. CDR3 amino acids: CASSYSPGDRGTKYF. In DNA form, the CDR3 reads TGTGCCAGCAGTTACTCCCCCGGGGACAGGGGAACGAAGTACTTC. The rearrangement uses TRBV6-2 or TRBV6-3 and TRBJ2-7; 10 bases match TRBD1. Germline V gene lookup returns CDR1 MNHEY and CDR2 SVGEGT. The CDR3 covers 15 residues. Losses at the gene ends were 0 bases for V and 11 bases for J; bases not matched to a gene: 10.

CDR3: CASSESRGQPQHF. CDR3 DNA: TGTGCCAGCAGCGAAAGCCGAGGTCAGCCCCAGCATTTT. This rearrangement joins TRBV7-9 to TRBJ1-5; the D is unclear. The germline gives CDR1 SEHNR, CDR2 FQNEAQ (reference sequence). The CDR3 loop spans 13 amino acids. V lost 5 bases and J 6 bases, leaving 11 bases between the germline ends.

The genes are TRBV30 and TRBJ2-2, with D perhaps TRBD2 (6 bases). The CDR3 totals 14 residues. Germline CDR1 and CDR2: GTSNPN and SVGIG (reference sequence). V lost 3 bases to trimming and J lost 4 bases, with 12 bases between them. The CDR3 DNA reads TGTGCCTGGAGGCTAGCGTCGGTCACCGGGGAGCTGTTTTTT. It translates to CAWRLASVTGELFF.

This chain joins TRBV2 and TRBJ1-1, with D unresolved. Germline V gene lookup returns CDR1 SNHLY and CDR2 FYNNEI. Trimming cost V 3 bases and J 1 base, with 9 bases left between them. This CDR3 spans 14 amino acids. The DNA for the CDR3 is TGTGCCAGCAGTGAGATCCGCGGGAACACTGAAGCTTTCTTT. This gives the protein CASSEIRGNTEAFF.